This T cell receptor beta chain emerged from a study of identical twins. From the 5' RACE reads, TCRdb called clonotypes with MiXCR, one entry per CDR3 protein. The data contain some 1,600,000 distinct CDR3 sequences, about 32% of them singletons. Germline V CDR1 and CDR2: MNHEY, SVGAGI. V was trimmed by 0 bases and J by 5 bases, leaving 11 bases between them. The CDR3 is 14 residues long. This clonotype came up once. A much larger clone lies one base from this, so it may be a read error. No donor was unhealthy or non-Caucasian. The rearrangement joins TRBV6-5 to TRBJ2-7; no firm D call. The sample comprised cord blood. This receptor was taken from a newborn girl in good health. In DNA form, the CDR3 reads TGTGCCAGCAGTTACTCAGGCCCTCCCCACGAGCAGTACTTC. Translation: CASSYSGPPHEQYF.